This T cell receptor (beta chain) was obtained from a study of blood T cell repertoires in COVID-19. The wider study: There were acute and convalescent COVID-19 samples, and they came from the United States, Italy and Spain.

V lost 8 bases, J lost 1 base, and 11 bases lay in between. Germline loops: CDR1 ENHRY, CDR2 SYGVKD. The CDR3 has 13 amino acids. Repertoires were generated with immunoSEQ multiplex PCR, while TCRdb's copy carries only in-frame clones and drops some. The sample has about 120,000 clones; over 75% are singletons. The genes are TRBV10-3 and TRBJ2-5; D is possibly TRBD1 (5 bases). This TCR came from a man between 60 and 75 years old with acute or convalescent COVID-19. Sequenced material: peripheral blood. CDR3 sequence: CAIQGRAQETQYF. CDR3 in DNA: TGTGCCATCCAGGGTAGGGCCCAAGAGACCCAGTACTTC.